The entry that follows covers one T cell receptor beta chain sequence. Its specificity is unknown. This record belongs to a study of monozygotic twins with cystic fibrosis. Study at large: Library input was about 3.3 micrograms of fragmented DNA, with 15 PCR cycles.

Study results and limitations: In 13 of 16 pairs, V gene usage was closest to the co-twin's.

Repertoires were generated with immunoSEQ multiplex PCR, while TCRdb's copy carries only in-frame clones and drops some. The sample carries approximately 27,000 clones, 90% recorded once. The CDR3 is 14 residues long. Deletions cut 2 bases from V and 4 bases from J, with 10 bases between. Per the germline V gene, CDR1 is SGHRS and CDR2 is YFSETQ. The TCR was taken from a girl between 2 and 10 years old with cystic fibrosis. Sequences were obtained from blood. The chain couples TRBV5-1 to TRBJ1-5; the D gene is possibly TRBD1 (5 bases). The CDR3: CASSFGGSNQPQHF. In DNA form, the CDR3 reads TGCGCCAGCAGCTTCGGGGGTTCTAATCAGCCCCAGCATTTT.